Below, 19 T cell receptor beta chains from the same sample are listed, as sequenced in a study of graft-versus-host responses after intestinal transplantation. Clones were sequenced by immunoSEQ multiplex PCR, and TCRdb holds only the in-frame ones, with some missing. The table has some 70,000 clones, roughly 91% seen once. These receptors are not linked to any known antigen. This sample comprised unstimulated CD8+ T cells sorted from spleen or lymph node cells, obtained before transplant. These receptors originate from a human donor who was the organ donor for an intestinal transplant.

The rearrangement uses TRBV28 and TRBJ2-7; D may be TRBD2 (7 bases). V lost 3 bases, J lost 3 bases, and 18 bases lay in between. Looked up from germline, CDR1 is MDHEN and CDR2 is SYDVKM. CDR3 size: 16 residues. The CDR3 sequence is CASSFGRSGGHYEQYF. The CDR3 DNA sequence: TGTGCCAGCAGTTTCGGTCGGTCCGGGGGGCACTACGAGCAGTACTTC.

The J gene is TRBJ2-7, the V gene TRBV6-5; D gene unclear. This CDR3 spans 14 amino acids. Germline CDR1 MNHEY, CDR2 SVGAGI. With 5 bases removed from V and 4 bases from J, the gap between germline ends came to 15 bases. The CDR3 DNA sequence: TGTGCCAGCAGTGAAGTACTTGGAGCATACGAGCAGTACTTC. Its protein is CASSEVLGAYEQYF.

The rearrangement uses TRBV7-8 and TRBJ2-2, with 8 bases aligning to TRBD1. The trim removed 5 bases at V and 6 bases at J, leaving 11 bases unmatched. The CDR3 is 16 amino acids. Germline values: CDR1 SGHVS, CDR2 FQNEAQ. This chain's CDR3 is CASSLSGGGGPGELFF. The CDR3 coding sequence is TGTGCCAGCAGCCTCTCAGGGGGCGGTGGGCCCGGGGAGCTGTTTTTT.

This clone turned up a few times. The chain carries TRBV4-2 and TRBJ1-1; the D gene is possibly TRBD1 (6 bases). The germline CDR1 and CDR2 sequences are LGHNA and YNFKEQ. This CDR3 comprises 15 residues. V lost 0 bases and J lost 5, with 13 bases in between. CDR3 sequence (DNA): TGTGCCAGCAGCCAAGATGAGGGGGGAGGGACTGAAGCTTTCTTT. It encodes CASSQDEGGGTEAFF.

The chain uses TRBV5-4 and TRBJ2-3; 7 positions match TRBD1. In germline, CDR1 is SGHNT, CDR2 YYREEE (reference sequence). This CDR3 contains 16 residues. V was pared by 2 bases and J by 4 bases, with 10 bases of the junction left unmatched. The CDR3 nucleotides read TGTGCCAGCAGCTTACACAGGGGTTTTGAGTCAGATACGCAGTATTTT. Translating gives CASSLHRGFESDTQYF. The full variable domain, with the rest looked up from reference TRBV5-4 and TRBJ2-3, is ETGVTQSPTHLIKTRGQQVTLRCSSQSGHNTVSWYQQALGQGPQFIFQYYREEENGRGNFPPRFSGLQFPNYSSELNVNALELDDSALYLCASSLHRGFESDTQYFGPGTRLTVL.

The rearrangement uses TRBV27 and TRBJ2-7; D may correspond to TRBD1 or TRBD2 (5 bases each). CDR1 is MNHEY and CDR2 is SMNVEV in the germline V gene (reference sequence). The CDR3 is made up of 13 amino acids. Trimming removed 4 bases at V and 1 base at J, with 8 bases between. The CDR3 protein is CASSSGPSYEQYF. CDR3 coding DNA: TGTGCCAGCAGTTCGGGACCTTCCTACGAGCAGTACTTC.

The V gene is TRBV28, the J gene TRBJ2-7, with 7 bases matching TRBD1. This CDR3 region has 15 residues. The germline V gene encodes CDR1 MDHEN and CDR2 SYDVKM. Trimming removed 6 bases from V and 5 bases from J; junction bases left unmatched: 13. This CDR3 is CASSRRQGKNHEQYF. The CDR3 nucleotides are TGTGCCAGCAGCCGTCGACAGGGAAAGAACCACGAGCAGTACTTC. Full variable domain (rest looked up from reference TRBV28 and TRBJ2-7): DVKVTQSSRYLVKRTGEKVFLECVQDMDHENMFWYRQDPGLGLRLIYFSYDVKMKEKGDIPEGYSVSREKKERFSLILESASTNQTSMYLCASSRRQGKNHEQYFGPGTRLTVT.

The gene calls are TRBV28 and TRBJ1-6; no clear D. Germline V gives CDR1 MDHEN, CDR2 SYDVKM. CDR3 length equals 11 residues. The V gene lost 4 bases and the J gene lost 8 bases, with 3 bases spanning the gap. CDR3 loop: CASSSYSPLHF. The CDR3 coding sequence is TGTGCCAGCAGTTCATATTCACCCCTCCACTTT.

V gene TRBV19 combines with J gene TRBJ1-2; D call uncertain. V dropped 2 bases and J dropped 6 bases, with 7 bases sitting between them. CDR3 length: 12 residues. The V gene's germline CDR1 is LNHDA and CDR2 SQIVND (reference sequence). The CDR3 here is CASSIPGDGYTF. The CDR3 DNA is TGTGCCAGTAGTATACCCGGGGATGGCTACACCTTC.

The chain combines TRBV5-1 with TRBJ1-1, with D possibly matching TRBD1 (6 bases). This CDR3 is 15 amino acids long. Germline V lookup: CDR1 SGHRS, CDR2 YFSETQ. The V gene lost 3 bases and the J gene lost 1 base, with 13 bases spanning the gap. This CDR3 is CASSSEGGWNTEAFF. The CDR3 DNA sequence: TGCGCCAGCAGCTCCGAGGGGGGATGGAACACTGAAGCTTTCTTT. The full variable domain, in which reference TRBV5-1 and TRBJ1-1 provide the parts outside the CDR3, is KAGVTQTPRYLIKTRGQQVTLSCSPISGHRSVSWYQQTPGQGLQFLFEYFSETQRNKGNFPGRFSGRQFSNSRSEMNVSTLELGDSALYLCASSSEGGWNTEAFFGQGTRLTVV.

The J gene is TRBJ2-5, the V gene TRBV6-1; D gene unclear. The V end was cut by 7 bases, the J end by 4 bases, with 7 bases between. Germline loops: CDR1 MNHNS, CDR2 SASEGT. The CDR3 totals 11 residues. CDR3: CASTIGETQYF. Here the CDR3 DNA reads TGTGCCAGCACCATTGGAGAGACCCAGTACTTC.

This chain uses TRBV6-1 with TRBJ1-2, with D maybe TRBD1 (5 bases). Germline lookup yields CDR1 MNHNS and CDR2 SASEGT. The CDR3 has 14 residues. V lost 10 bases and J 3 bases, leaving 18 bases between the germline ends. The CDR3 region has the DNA TGTGCCATACAAAGGGGCGGTGATTACTATGGCTACACCTTC. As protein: CAIQRGGDYYGYTF.

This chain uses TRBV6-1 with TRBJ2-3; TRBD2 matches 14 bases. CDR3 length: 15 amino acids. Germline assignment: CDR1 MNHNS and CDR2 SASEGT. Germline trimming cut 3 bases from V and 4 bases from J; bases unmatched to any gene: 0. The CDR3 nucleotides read TGTGCCAGCAGTGAGACTAGCGGGGGGGCAGATACGCAGTATTTT. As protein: CASSETSGGADTQYF.

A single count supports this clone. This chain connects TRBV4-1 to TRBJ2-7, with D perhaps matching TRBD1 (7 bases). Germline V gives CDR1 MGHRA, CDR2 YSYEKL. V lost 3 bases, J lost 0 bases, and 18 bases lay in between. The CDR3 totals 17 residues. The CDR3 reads CASSHLFTGDFSYEQYF. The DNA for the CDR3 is TGCGCCAGCAGCCACCTTTTTACAGGGGACTTCTCCTACGAGCAGTACTTC.

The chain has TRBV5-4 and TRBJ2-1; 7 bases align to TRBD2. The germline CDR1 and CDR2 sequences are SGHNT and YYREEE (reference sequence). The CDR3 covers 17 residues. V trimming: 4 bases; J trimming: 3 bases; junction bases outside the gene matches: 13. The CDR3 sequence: CASSVGPTGGIYNEQFF. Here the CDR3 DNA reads TGTGCCAGCAGCGTGGGGCCCACGGGAGGCATCTACAATGAGCAGTTCTTC.

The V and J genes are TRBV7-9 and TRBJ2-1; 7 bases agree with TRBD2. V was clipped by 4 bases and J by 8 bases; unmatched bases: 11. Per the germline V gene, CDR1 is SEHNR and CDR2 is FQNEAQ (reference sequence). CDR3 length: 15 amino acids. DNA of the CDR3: TGTGCCAGCAGCTCCGGACGGGGACTATCCGATGAGCAGTTCTTC. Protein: CASSSGRGLSDEQFF.

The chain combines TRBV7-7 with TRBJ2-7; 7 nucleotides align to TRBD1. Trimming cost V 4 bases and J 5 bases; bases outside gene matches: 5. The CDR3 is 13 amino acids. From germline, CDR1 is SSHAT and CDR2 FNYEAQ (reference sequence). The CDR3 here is CASSSGQANEQYF. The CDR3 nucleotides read TGTGCCAGCAGCTCTGGACAGGCCAACGAGCAGTACTTC.

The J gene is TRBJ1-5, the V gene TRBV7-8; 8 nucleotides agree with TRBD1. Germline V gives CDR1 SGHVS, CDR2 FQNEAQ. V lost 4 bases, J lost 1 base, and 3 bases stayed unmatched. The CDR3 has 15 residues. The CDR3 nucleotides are TGTGCCAGCAGCTCGGACAGGGTGAGCAATCAGCCCCAGCATTTT. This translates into CASSSDRVSNQPQHF.

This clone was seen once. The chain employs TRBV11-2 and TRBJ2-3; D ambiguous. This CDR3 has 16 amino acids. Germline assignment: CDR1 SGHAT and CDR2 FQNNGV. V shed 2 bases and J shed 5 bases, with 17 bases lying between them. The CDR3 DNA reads TGTGCCAGCAGCTTACACCAGGCCCTGGGTGTAGATACGCAGTATTTT. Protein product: CASSLHQALGVDTQYF. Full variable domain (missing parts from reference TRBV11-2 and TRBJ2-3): EAGVAQSPRYKIIEKRQSVAFWCNPISGHATLYWYQQILGQGPKLLIQFQNNGVVDDSQLPKDRFSAERLKGVDSTLKIQPAKLEDSAVYLCASSLHQALGVDTQYFGPGTRLTVL.